The 9 T cell receptor beta chains below come from one sample, sequenced in a study of T cell responses to AZD1222 COVID-19 vaccine. Generated by immunoSEQ multiplex PCR, the TCRdb table keeps only in-frame clones and is missing some. The repertoire has roughly 67,000 clones, roughly 88% of them found once; the top ten carry about 20%. The input for sequencing was peripheral blood, taken on day 0 of AZD1222 vaccination. The receptors were gathered from an adult in good health.

V gene TRBV6-5 combines with J gene TRBJ2-7; possible D gene TRBD2, 6 bases. The CDR3 spans 14 residues. V lost 4 bases and J 11 bases, leaving 21 bases between the germline ends. The germline gives CDR1 MNHEY, CDR2 SVGAGI. CDR3 residues: CASSSPGVKSREYF. The CDR3 coding sequence is TGTGCCAGCAGTTCCCCGGGGGTTAAAAGTCGGGAGTACTTC.

The CDR3 DNA reads as TGTGCCAGCAGCTCGGCCTTAGGGAACACCATATATTTT. It is translated as CASSSALGNTIYF. This chain uses TRBV5-4 with TRBJ1-3; D gene unclear. V was cut by 3 bases and J by 7 bases, with 11 bases left in between. This CDR3 region has 13 residues. Germline V CDR1 and CDR2: SGHNT, YYREEE (reference sequence).

About this clone itself: One junction end does not reproduce the germline sequence, and a read error may be involved. The chain is built from TRBV23-1 and TRBJ2-7, with TRBD1 matching 12 bases. TRBV23-1 is treated as an ORF (open reading frame) with a function not yet certain. There are 20 residues in the CDR3. For the CDR3, the DNA is TGCGCCAGCAGTCGGACTACGACCGGGACAGGGGGCGTTAATTCCTTCGAGCAGTACTTC. It yields the protein CASSRTTTGTGGVNSFEQYF.

This rearrangement joins TRBV6-5 to TRBJ1-5; TRBD1 is a possible D gene (6 bases). Germline V gene sequence: CDR1 MNHEY, CDR2 SVGAGI. V lost 7 bases to trimming and J lost 5 bases, with 12 bases between them. CDR3 length equals 13 residues. CDR3 residues: CASTRGTDQPQHF. As DNA, the CDR3 is TGTGCCAGCACCAGGGGTACGGATCAGCCCCAGCATTTT.

The J gene is TRBJ2-7, the V gene TRBV5-1; TRBD2 is a possible D gene (5 bases). V was clipped by 3 bases and J by 1 base, with 8 bases between them. CDR3 length equals 13 residues. The germline V gene has CDR1 SGHRS and CDR2 YFSETQ. Here the CDR3 reads CASSSRGSYEQYF. As DNA, the CDR3 is TGCGCCAGCAGCTCCCGGGGTTCCTACGAGCAGTACTTC.

CDR3: CASSYGSHEQYF. CDR3 DNA sequence: TGTGCCAGCAGTTACGGGTCTCACGAGCAGTACTTC. The rearrangement joins TRBV6-5 to TRBJ2-7; D unresolved. In germline, CDR1 is MNHEY, CDR2 SVGAGI. This CDR3 has 12 amino acids. V gave up 2 bases and J gave up 5 bases, with 7 bases separating them.

The gene calls are TRBV11-2 and TRBJ2-5; 11 nucleotides agree with TRBD2. J gave up 5 bases and V 5 bases, and 7 bases lay outside the gene matches. Germline values: CDR1 SGHAT, CDR2 FQNNGV. The CDR3 is 15 residues long. CDR3 in amino acids: CASSDLAGGQETQYF. The CDR3 nucleotides are TGTGCCAGCAGCGACCTAGCGGGGGGTCAGGAGACCCAGTACTTC.

The table lists this clone with a count of one. This chain connects TRBV7-3 to TRBJ2-7, with 10 bases aligning to TRBD1. The CDR3 runs to 14 residues. Germline CDR1 reads SGHTA; CDR2 reads FQGTGA. Germline trimming cut 5 bases from V and 4 bases from J; bases unmatched to any gene: 5. The CDR3 region is CASSRGGQGYEQYF. Written as DNA, the CDR3 is TGTGCCAGCAGCCGAGGGGGACAGGGGTACGAGCAGTACTTC.

J is TRBJ1-1 and V is TRBV27; tentatively, D is TRBD1 (6 bases). This CDR3 has 13 residues. Germline-derived CDR1 and CDR2 are MNHEY and SMNVEV (reference sequence). Trimming shortened V by 3 bases and J by 6 bases, and 11 bases separated the two germline ends. CDR3 sequence reads: CASSLGARAEAFF. CDR3 bases: TGTGCCAGCAGTTTGGGGGCGCGGGCTGAAGCTTTCTTT.